A selection of T cell receptor beta chains follows, all from one sample in a study of beta chain features in type 1 diabetes. Generated by immunoSEQ multiplex PCR, the TCRdb table keeps only in-frame clones and is missing some. The sample includes about 270,000 clones, about 14% of them seen just once. Material: naive CD4+ T cells from blood. The receptors were sampled from a middle-aged woman in good health. Each CDR3 is given with its conserved first and last residue. The order of the fields is CDR3 DNA, CDR3 protein, clone size, D gene, V gene, J gene. A D gene is named only where the DNA matches it firmly. Where a row states a size, it is once, few, many or the class of an expanded clone; other rows omit it.

TGCGCCAGCAGCTTGAACGCGGGGGACTATGGCTACACCTTC	CASSLNAGDYGYTF	few	NA	TRBV5-1	TRBJ1-2
TGCGCCAGCAGCTTGGGGACTACCCGCTACGAGCAGTACTTC	CASSLGTTRYEQYF	once	NA	TRBV5-1	TRBJ2-7
TGTGCCAGCAGCGTCGACCCTAGCGGGCTGGGGGAGACCCAGTACTTC	CASSVDPSGLGETQYF	few	TRBD2	TRBV9	TRBJ2-5
TGTGCCAGCAGAGCAGAACCGGGACAGGGATTACGTGAGCAGTTCTTC	CASRAEPGQGLREQFF	few	TRBD1	TRBV27	TRBJ2-1
TGTGCCAGCAGCTTAGATCAGGGTTACACTGAAGCTTTCTTT	CASSLDQGYTEAFF	few	NA	TRBV11-2	TRBJ1-1
TGTGCTAGTGGTTGGAGGACCCCCGGGGGAGATACGCAGTATTTT	CASGWRTPGGDTQYF	few	NA	TRBV12-5	TRBJ2-3
TGCGCCAGCAGGTTCCGAGCGGGGATGAACACTGAAGCTTTCTTT	CASRFRAGMNTEAFF	few	NA	TRBV5-1	TRBJ1-1
TGCGCCAGCAGCCTGCCCCATTCAGGAAGCTCCTATAATTCACCCCTCCACTTT	CASSLPHSGSSYNSPLHF	few	NA	TRBV5-1	TRBJ1-6
TGTGCCAGCACCAACGTGGGTAGGGCGGGTGAGACCCAGTACTTC	CASTNVGRAGETQYF	few	NA	TRBV21-1	TRBJ2-5
TGTGCCGTTCGCGAGAACGCGAACACCGGGGAGCTGTTTTTT	CAVRENANTGELFF	NA	NA	TRBV10-3	TRBJ2-2
TGTGCCAGTAGTATAGCCCCACAGAAGTATGGAAACACCATATATTTT	CASSIAPQKYGNTIYF	NA	NA	TRBV19	TRBJ1-3
TGTGCCAGCAGCCCGCCAGATTGGGCAGACCCCCAACCCTACGAGCAGTACTTC	CASSPPDWADPQPYEQYF	few	NA	TRBV21-1	TRBJ2-7
TGCGCCAGCAGGATACAGGGAATGAACACTGAAGCTTTCTTT	CASRIQGMNTEAFF	many	NA	TRBV5-1	TRBJ1-1
TGTGCCAGCAGTTGGAGGACAGCCTACTATGGCTACACCTTC	CASSWRTAYYGYTF	few	NA	TRBV6-6	TRBJ1-2
TGTGCCAGCAGCGTAGTGGCGGGAACTGAAGCTTTCTTT	CASSVVAGTEAFF	NA	NA	TRBV9	TRBJ1-1
TGTGCCAGTGGACGAGACAGGGACACTGAAGCTTTCTTT	CASGRDRDTEAFF	NA	TRBD1	TRBV19	TRBJ1-1
TGTGCCAGCAGCCGCCCCGGACTAGCGGGGGGGCCCGCGGATGAGCAGTTCTTC	CASSRPGLAGGPADEQFF	few	TRBD2	TRBV5-6	TRBJ2-1
TGTGCCAGCAGCTCCGGCGGGGGTGGCTACACCTTC	CASSSGGGGYTF	few	NA	TRBV11-2	TRBJ1-2
TGTGCCATCAGTTCAGGGGGAACTAATGAAAAACTGTTTTTT	CAISSGGTNEKLFF	NA	TRBD1	TRBV10-3	TRBJ1-4
TGTGCCAGCAGCTTGACTCAGGGGGCATCTGGGGCCAACGTCCTGACTTTC	CASSLTQGASGANVLTF	few	TRBD1	TRBV7-9	TRBJ2-6
TGTGCCAGCAGCTTAGTGGACTTCTACAATGAGCAGTTCTTC	CASSLVDFYNEQFF	NA	NA	TRBV7-8	TRBJ2-1
TGTGCCAGTAGCCTAGGGAGTTGGAACACTGAAGCTTTCTTT	CASSLGSWNTEAFF	NA	NA	TRBV19	TRBJ1-1
TGTGCCAGTAGTGTGGGAGGTGGGGAACGGCACACCTTC	CASSVGGGERHTF	NA	NA	TRBV19	TRBJ1-2
TGTGCCAGCAGCACTCAAGGAGGGGTAATAAAAAACTATGGCTACACCTTC	CASSTQGGVIKNYGYTF	NA	NA	TRBV7-9	TRBJ1-2
TGCGCCAGCAGCCAAGAGTTACAGTTTGAAGCTTTCTTT	CASSQELQFEAFF	few	NA	TRBV4-3	TRBJ1-1
TGTGCCAGCAGCTTAGCGGGTGGGACAGCCTACGAGCAGTACTTC	CASSLAGGTAYEQYF	NA	TRBD1	TRBV7-2	TRBJ2-7
TGCGCCAGCAGCTCGTCCGAGGGATCACCCCTCCACTTT	CASSSSEGSPLHF	many	NA	TRBV5-1	TRBJ1-6
TGTGCCAGCAGTTTAAGCCTCCCTGGGGCCAACGTCCTGACTTTC	CASSLSLPGANVLTF	few	NA	TRBV28	TRBJ2-6
TGTGCCAGCAGCCGAGTAGGGGGAATCACAGATACGCAGTATTTT	CASSRVGGITDTQYF	few	NA	TRBV6-5	TRBJ2-3
TGCGCCAGCAGCCTAAGGGGAAGGGAGGGGAGTTGCGAGCAGTACTTC	CASSLRGREGSCEQYF	few	TRBD2	TRBV4-3	TRBJ2-7
TGCGCCAGCAGCCAAGATGCGGGGGGTCGTAATGAAAAACTGTTTTTT	CASSQDAGGRNEKLFF	NA	NA	TRBV4-3	TRBJ1-4
TGTGCCAGCAACCGCGGGCCAGCTGTTCCTACTGAAGCTTTCTTT	CASNRGPAVPTEAFF	few	NA	TRBV5-6	TRBJ1-1
TGTGCCAGCACTCATCCAAGGGGGTCCGGGGAGCTGTTTTTT	CASTHPRGSGELFF	NA	NA	TRBV7-8	TRBJ2-2
TGTGCCAGCAGTGAATCGGCAGGGGGAGAGACCCAGTACTTC	CASSESAGGETQYF	few	TRBD1	TRBV25-1	TRBJ2-5
TGTGCCAGCAGTTACGACCGCCAGGGTACGTCTTTCTTT	CASSYDRQGTSFF	few	NA	TRBV6-6	TRBJ1-1
TGCGCCAGCAGTCATCCGGGACAGGGCTGTTCACCCCTCCACTTT	CASSHPGQGCSPLHF	many	TRBD1	TRBV23-1	TRBJ1-6
TGCAGCGTTGAAAAGGCCGGGACAGCCGTGCAGTACTTC	CSVEKAGTAVQYF	few	TRBD1	TRBV29-1	TRBJ2-7
TGTGCCAGCAGCTTAGGAGGGAGGAATTCACCCCTCCACTTT	CASSLGGRNSPLHF	few	NA	TRBV7-2	TRBJ1-6
TGCAGCGTTCACGACCGGGACAGTACTAGAACAGCAGTGGTCTTC	CSVHDRDSTRTAVVF	many	TRBD1	TRBV29-1	TRBJ2-1
TGCGCCAGCAGCTTGGCCTACAGGGCTGATAATTCACCCCTCCACTTT	CASSLAYRADNSPLHF	NA	NA	TRBV5-1	TRBJ1-6
TGCGCCAGCAGCGCGGCTGTGGATTCCTACAATGAGCAGTTCTTC	CASSAAVDSYNEQFF	few	NA	TRBV5-1	TRBJ2-1
TGTGCCAGCAGCCAAGTTACGGTCCACGAGCAGTACTTC	CASSQVTVHEQYF	few	NA	TRBV14	TRBJ2-7
TGCAGCGTCTGGACAGGGGGAGAGTATGGCTACACCTTC	CSVWTGGEYGYTF	few	TRBD1	TRBV29-1	TRBJ1-2
TGTGCCAGCACCGTGACTCCCCGCTCCTACAATGAGCAGTTCTTC	CASTVTPRSYNEQFF	few	NA	TRBV6-1	TRBJ2-1
TGTGCCAGCTTTTTCACGGGTGAGACCCAGTACTTC	CASFFTGETQYF	NA	NA	TRBV2	TRBJ2-5
TGTGCCAGCAGTGAACGAGGAGTAAGTGAAGCTTTCTTT	CASSERGVSEAFF	few	NA	TRBV6-1	TRBJ1-1
TGTGCCAGCAGCGAGGCAGGGAATAGGAATGAAAAACTGTTTTTT	CASSEAGNRNEKLFF	few	NA	TRBV5-4	TRBJ1-4
TGTGCCAGCAGCTCCCGCAGGGGGCCTGGAAACACCATATATTTT	CASSSRRGPGNTIYF	NA	TRBD1	TRBV7-6	TRBJ1-3
TGTGCCAGCTCACCATATGGCTTGGATGAGCAGTTCTTC	CASSPYGLDEQFF	NA	NA	TRBV18	TRBJ2-1